These T cell receptor beta chains were read from a single sample in a study of cytomegalovirus exposure and HLA in healthy donors. Sequencing used immunoSEQ multiplex PCR; TCRdb keeps in-frame clones, though not all of them. The data hold around 300,000 clones, with over 75% observed a single time. Sequenced input: PBMCs. These receptors all come from a woman under 30 in good health and CMV-seronegative. The CDR3 runs from the conserved cysteine through the conserved F or W. The order of the fields is J gene, D gene, V gene, clone size, CDR3 DNA, CDR3 protein. The D gene is left open where the match is weak. Part of the rows lack a size; the others show once, few, many or a class for expanded clones.

j_call: TRBJ2-7; d_call: .; v_call: TRBV6-5; clone_size: .; cdr3_nt: TGTGCCAGCACCGACGAGGGGGGGTACGAGCAGTACTTC; cdr3_aa: CASTDEGGYEQYF
j_call: TRBJ2-7; d_call: TRBD2; v_call: TRBV5-1; clone_size: .; cdr3_nt: TGCGCCAGCAGCTTGGTAGGCGGGGGGAAAACCTACGAGCAGTACTTC; cdr3_aa: CASSLVGGGKTYEQYF
j_call: TRBJ2-3; d_call: .; v_call: TRBV4-3; clone_size: .; cdr3_nt: TGCGCCAGCAGCCAAGCGCGGATGGGTGGGGATACGCAGTATTTT; cdr3_aa: CASSQARMGGDTQYF
j_call: TRBJ1-1; d_call: TRBD1; v_call: TRBV5-4; clone_size: .; cdr3_nt: TGTGCCAGCAGCTTCCAATTAGGCAGGGGGGTCACTGAAGCTTTCTTT; cdr3_aa: CASSFQLGRGVTEAFF
j_call: TRBJ2-1; d_call: .; v_call: TRBV9; clone_size: .; cdr3_nt: TGTGCCAGCAGCGTCTCAGGTTCCTACAATGAGCAGTTCTTC; cdr3_aa: CASSVSGSYNEQFF
j_call: TRBJ1-2; d_call: .; v_call: TRBV2; clone_size: .; cdr3_nt: TGTGCCAGCAGACCGGACAGAAGGCACACCTTC; cdr3_aa: CASRPDRRHTF
j_call: TRBJ2-5; d_call: TRBD2; v_call: TRBV5-1; clone_size: .; cdr3_nt: TGCGCCAGCAGACCTGGACTAGCGGGACGGGACCAAGAGACCCAGTACTTC; cdr3_aa: CASRPGLAGRDQETQYF
j_call: TRBJ1-1; d_call: TRBD1; v_call: TRBV9; clone_size: .; cdr3_nt: TGTGCCAGCAGCGTAAGGACAGGGTTGAACACTGAAGCTTTCTTT; cdr3_aa: CASSVRTGLNTEAFF
j_call: TRBJ1-1; d_call: .; v_call: TRBV21-1; clone_size: .; cdr3_nt: TGTGCCAGCAGTTTTGACAGGGCGGGTGAAGCTTTCTTT; cdr3_aa: CASSFDRAGEAFF
j_call: TRBJ2-1; d_call: .; v_call: TRBV5-4; clone_size: .; cdr3_nt: TGTGCCAGCAGCTGGGACAAAACGATCTACAATGAGCAGTTCTTC; cdr3_aa: CASSWDKTIYNEQFF
j_call: TRBJ1-2; d_call: .; v_call: TRBV6-5; clone_size: .; cdr3_nt: TGTGCCAGCAGCTCGACGGCCGGGGGCTATGGCTACACCTTC; cdr3_aa: CASSSTAGGYGYTF
j_call: TRBJ2-1; d_call: .; v_call: TRBV9; clone_size: .; cdr3_nt: TGTGCCAGCAGCCCCCACGACGCGGAGGAATACAATGAGCAGTTCTTC; cdr3_aa: CASSPHDAEEYNEQFF
j_call: TRBJ2-5; d_call: .; v_call: TRBV4-1; clone_size: .; cdr3_nt: TGCGCCAGCAGCCAATTCTCAGGGTCCGGGGAGACCCAGTACTTC; cdr3_aa: CASSQFSGSGETQYF
j_call: TRBJ2-7; d_call: TRBD1; v_call: TRBV27; clone_size: .; cdr3_nt: TGTGCCAGCAGTTCATACAGGGGTTCCTACGAGCAGTACTTC; cdr3_aa: CASSSYRGSYEQYF
j_call: TRBJ2-1; d_call: TRBD2; v_call: TRBV4-2; clone_size: .; cdr3_nt: TGTGCCAGCAGCCAAGAGGGCGGGAGGCCTAACGTCTATGAGCAGTTCTTC; cdr3_aa: CASSQEGGRPNVYEQFF
j_call: TRBJ2-7; d_call: TRBD2; v_call: TRBV10-3; clone_size: .; cdr3_nt: TGTGCCATCAGTGAGACTAGCGGGGGCTACGAGCAGTACTTC; cdr3_aa: CAISETSGGYEQYF
j_call: TRBJ1-1; d_call: TRBD1; v_call: TRBV5-1; clone_size: .; cdr3_nt: TGCGCCAGCAGCCCAGACAGGGACACTGAAGCTTTCTTT; cdr3_aa: CASSPDRDTEAFF
j_call: TRBJ1-1; d_call: TRBD1; v_call: TRBV16; clone_size: once; cdr3_nt: TGTGCCAGCAGCCAAACAGGGGCCTCGAGAACTGAAGCTTTCTTT; cdr3_aa: CASSQTGASRTEAFF
j_call: TRBJ2-1; d_call: .; v_call: TRBV29-1; clone_size: .; cdr3_nt: TGCAGCGTTGCTAGCCGACAAATCTACAATGAGCAGTTCTTC; cdr3_aa: CSVASRQIYNEQFF
j_call: TRBJ2-7; d_call: .; v_call: TRBV28; clone_size: .; cdr3_nt: TGTGCCAGCAGTTTAGTAGTCCGGTCTTCCTACGAGCAGTACTTC; cdr3_aa: CASSLVVRSSYEQYF
j_call: TRBJ2-7; d_call: .; v_call: TRBV6-5; clone_size: .; cdr3_nt: TGTGCCAGCAGTTACTCCCCCTCTGGGGGGTACGAGCAGTACTTC; cdr3_aa: CASSYSPSGGYEQYF
j_call: TRBJ1-6; d_call: TRBD1; v_call: TRBV9; clone_size: .; cdr3_nt: TGTGCCAGCAGCGATCGACAGGGTAGCTCACCCCTCCACTTT; cdr3_aa: CASSDRQGSSPLHF
j_call: TRBJ2-3; d_call: TRBD2; v_call: TRBV11-2; clone_size: .; cdr3_nt: TGTGCCAGCAGCGTTAGTTTCACAGCGGGAGGGACAGATACGCAGTATTTT; cdr3_aa: CASSVSFTAGGTDTQYF
j_call: TRBJ2-3; d_call: .; v_call: TRBV6-1; clone_size: .; cdr3_nt: TGTGCCAGCAGTGAAGTGGCAGGATTCGATACGCAGTATTTT; cdr3_aa: CASSEVAGFDTQYF
j_call: TRBJ2-2; d_call: TRBD2; v_call: TRBV6-5; clone_size: .; cdr3_nt: TGTGCCAGCAGTTTTCGGACTAGCGGAACCACCGGGGAGCTGTTTTTT; cdr3_aa: CASSFRTSGTTGELFF
j_call: TRBJ2-1; d_call: TRBD1; v_call: TRBV6-5; clone_size: .; cdr3_nt: TGTGCCAGCAGTTCCACAGGGGGAATATATGAGCAGTTCTTC; cdr3_aa: CASSSTGGIYEQFF
j_call: TRBJ1-6; d_call: .; v_call: TRBV18; clone_size: .; cdr3_nt: TGTGCCAGCTCACCACGGGAGACACGGCGGTCACCCCTCCACTTT; cdr3_aa: CASSPRETRRSPLHF